This entry describes one T cell receptor (beta chain). In the study's own analysis: From reference gene primer amplification, estimates of nucleated cell counts were derived. The protocol was immunoSEQ multiplex PCR, while the TCRdb copy is restricted to in-frame clones and leaves out a portion. V, J and clone size derive from that table, while D and trimming were established from the DNA sequence. The sample lists a few hundred thousand clones, 80% to 90% occurring once. The data belong to a study of blood T cell repertoires in COVID-19. Looking at the study overall: Sites in the United States, Italy and Spain provided acute and convalescent COVID-19 samples. PBMCs, B-cell-depleted T cells, or T cells provided the cDNA or gDNA that made up the material.

This CDR3 comprises 12 residues. The ends were cut back, 6 bases at V and 6 bases at J, with 10 bases in the middle. From germline, CDR1 is MNHEY and CDR2 SVGAGI. The TCR sequence derives from a woman between 65 and 79 years old with acute or convalescent COVID-19. The sequenced sample was peripheral blood. This chain joins TRBV6-5 and TRBJ2-3; D gene ambiguous. CDR3 amino acids: CASSRRSDTQYF. In DNA form, the CDR3 reads TGTGCCAGCAGCCGCCGGTCGGATACGCAGTATTTT.